The 15 T cell receptor beta chains given below trace back to one sample, sequenced in a study of early T cells in non-severe SARS-CoV-2 infection. One entry per CDR3 protein results from TCRdb running MiXCR on the 5' RACE reads. Of just over 95,000 distinct CDR3 sequences in the sample, 11% were seen once. The specimen sequenced was whole blood. These TCRs come from an adult who was a healthcare worker with PCR-confirmed SARS-CoV-2 infection or an uninfected control (not recorded which).

This clonotype was seen only a few times. The rearrangement links TRBV5-1 to TRBJ2-1, with D unresolved. The V gene's germline CDR1 is SGHRS and CDR2 YFSETQ. This CDR3 region has 12 residues. V lost 2 bases and J 7 bases, leaving 7 bases between the germline ends. In DNA form, the CDR3 reads TGCGCCAGCAGCTTCCAGAGGAATGAGCAGTTCTTC. Residues: CASSFQRNEQFF.

The chain couples TRBV24-1 to TRBJ2-3, with D tentatively TRBD1 or TRBD2 (5 bases each). The germline gives CDR1 KGHDR, CDR2 SFDVKD. Trimming took 3 bases from V and 0 from J, leaving 15 bases between them. This CDR3 is 17 amino acids long. DNA of the CDR3: TGTGCCACCAGTGATCCCCCCGGGACGGCAAGCACAGATACGCAGTATTTT. It translates to CATSDPPGTASTDTQYF.

By share, this clonotype ranks as large. The junction and the germline gene differ at one end; a read error may be behind it. This chain links TRBV6-5 with TRBJ2-7; D is uncertain. The CDR3 spans 13 residues. Germline loops: CDR1 MNHEY, CDR2 SVGAGI. The CDR3 reads CASRYQGSSEQYF. In DNA form, the CDR3 reads TGTGCCAGCAGATACCAAGGATCCTCCGAGCAGTACTTC.

At least ten counts were recorded for this clonotype. The V gene is TRBV27, the J gene TRBJ2-3; D is perhaps TRBD1 (5 bases). Trimming shortened V by 6 bases and J by 6 bases, and 10 bases separated the two germline ends. The CDR3 has 12 amino acids. Germline values: CDR1 MNHEY, CDR2 SMNVEV (reference sequence). The CDR3 coding sequence is TGTGCCAGCAGATTCTCAGGGGATACGCAGTATTTT. Residues: CASRFSGDTQYF.

This clonotype was counted between two and nine times. The chain links TRBV7-3 to TRBJ2-2; D is possibly TRBD2 (5 bases). The germline V gene has CDR1 SGHTA and CDR2 FQGTGA. Trimming cost V 2 bases and J 7 bases, with 14 bases left between them. The CDR3 consists of 15 residues. CDR3 residues: CASSLFGEQHGELFF. As DNA, the CDR3 is TGTGCCAGCAGCTTATTTGGGGAGCAGCACGGGGAGCTGTTTTTT. The full variable domain, its missing parts supplied by reference TRBV7-3 and TRBJ2-2, is GAGVSQTPSNKVTEKGKYVELRCDPISGHTALYWYRQSLGQGPEFLIYFQGTGAADDSGLPNDRFFAVRPEGSVSTLKIQRTERGDSAVYLCASSLFGEQHGELFFGEGSRLTVL.

This clonotype was seen a handful of times. The chain joins TRBV7-9 to TRBJ2-7; TRBD2 aligns across 8 bases. This CDR3 region has 14 residues. Germline V gene sequence: CDR1 SEHNR, CDR2 FQNEAQ (reference sequence). V shed 3 bases, J shed 5 bases, and the junction held 6 bases outside the gene matches. DNA of the CDR3: TGTGCCAGCAGCTTCTCGGGAGGGCAGGACGAGCAGTACTTC. Protein product: CASSFSGGQDEQYF.

This clonotype turned up a few times. This sequence joins TRBV11-3 and TRBJ2-1; D assignment may be TRBD1 or TRBD2 (5 bases each). CDR1 is SGHNT and CDR2 is YENEEA in the germline V gene. The CDR3 has 14 residues. V was clipped by 5 bases and J by 13 bases, with 21 bases between them. The CDR3 loop reads CASSLTASGDRQFF. The CDR3 DNA reads as TGTGCCAGCAGCCTGACAGCTTCCGGGGACCGCCAGTTCTTC.

This clonotype has just a few counts. V is TRBV11-2 and J is TRBJ2-2; D is possibly TRBD2 (5 bases). The CDR3 totals 14 residues. The germline gives CDR1 SGHAT, CDR2 FQNNGV. V gave up 0 bases and J gave up 4 bases, with 6 bases separating them. CDR3 DNA sequence: TGTGCCAGCAGCTTAGAGAGGGTCACCGGGGAGCTGTTTTTT. This gives the protein CASSLERVTGELFF.

The rearrangement uses TRBV11-2 and TRBJ2-5; D may correspond to TRBD1 or TRBD2 (6 bases each). V was shortened by 5 bases and J by 7 bases, with 23 bases between the two germline ends. This CDR3 is built from 16 residues. Germline lookup yields CDR1 SGHAT and CDR2 FQNNGV. CDR3 sequence (DNA): TGTGCCAGCAGCCAAACCTCGGGGGCCTACGAGGTGACCCAGTACTTC. Its protein product is CASSQTSGAYEVTQYF.

This clonotype was picked up many times. The rearrangement links TRBV27 to TRBJ2-7; D possibly corresponds to TRBD1 (6 bases). V was clipped by 8 bases and J by 2 bases, with 16 bases between them. The germline gives CDR1 MNHEY, CDR2 SMNVEV (reference sequence). This CDR3 contains 14 residues. CDR3 bases: TGTGCCAGCTGCCTTACCCCAGGGGCCTACGAGCAGTACTTC. Translated: CASCLTPGAYEQYF.

This clonotype has just a few counts. This rearrangement joins TRBV7-6 to TRBJ2-7; D possibly corresponds to TRBD2 (5 bases). Trimming took 5 bases from V and 6 from J, leaving 14 bases between them. CDR3 length equals 13 residues. Germline V CDR1 and CDR2: SGHVS, FNYEAQ. The CDR3 sequence is CASSRSGAFEQYF. The CDR3 DNA reads TGTGCCAGCAGCCGGAGCGGCGCCTTCGAGCAGTACTTC.

This clonotype was seen at least ten times. The chain links TRBV5-1 to TRBJ2-3, with 11 positions matching TRBD1. Trimming removed 4 bases from V and 6 bases from J; junction bases left unmatched: 7. CDR3 size: 15 residues. Germline V gives CDR1 SGHRS, CDR2 YFSETQ. The CDR3 region has the DNA TGCGCCAGCAGCATTGGAGGACAGGGGGCGGATACGCAGTATTTT. It translates to CASSIGGQGADTQYF.

The chain joins TRBV20-1 to TRBJ2-2; D may match TRBD1 or TRBD2 (6 bases each). The V gene lost 3 bases and the J gene lost 4 bases, with 12 bases spanning the gap. Germline V gives CDR1 DFQATT, CDR2 SNEGSKA (reference sequence). This CDR3 comprises 14 residues. In nucleotides, the CDR3 is TGCAGTGCTAGCTCGGGGGCCGTCACCGGGGAGCTGTTTTTT. Translating it yields CSASSGAVTGELFF.

Ten or more counts support this clonotype. This rearrangement joins TRBV7-9 to TRBJ2-2; 7 nucleotides line up with TRBD1. CDR1 is SEHNR, CDR2 FQNEAQ, per germline (reference sequence). The V and J ends lost 4 bases and 4 bases, in that order; junction bases with no gene match: 15. The CDR3 extends over 18 amino acids. CDR3 sequence reads: CASSSPASRGQSTGELFF. In nucleotides, the CDR3 is TGTGCCAGCAGCTCCCCTGCGAGTAGGGGGCAAAGCACCGGGGAGCTGTTTTTT. Complete variable domain (other parts from reference TRBV7-9 and TRBJ2-2): DTGVSQNPRHKITKRGQNVTFRCDPISEHNRLYWYRQTLGQGPEFLTYFQNEAQLEKSRLLSDRFSAERPKGSFSTLEIQRTEQGDSAMYLCASSSPASRGQSTGELFFGEGSRLTVL.

This clonotype was recorded many times. The rearrangement links TRBV7-3 to TRBJ2-2; weak D call: TRBD1 (5 bases). The CDR3 runs 15 residues. Looked up from germline, CDR1 is SGHTA and CDR2 is FQGTGA. The V and J ends lost 2 bases and 4 bases respectively, with 11 bases between them. The CDR3 loop is CASSLQPGITGELFF. Here the CDR3 DNA reads TGTGCCAGCAGCTTACAGCCAGGGATCACCGGGGAGCTGTTTTTT.